Presented here are 28 T cell receptor beta chains from one specimen sequenced in a study of blood T cell repertoires in COVID-19. The assay was immunoSEQ multiplex PCR, and TCRdb's table has in-frame clones only and misses some. The sample records roughly 190,000 clones, around 86% being singletons. The sample consisted of peripheral blood. These receptors came from a man in his 70s with acute or convalescent COVID-19.

V is TRBV9 and J is TRBJ1-2, with D possibly TRBD1 on 6 matching bases. The CDR3 is 14 residues long. Between the trimmed V and J ends, which lost 0 bases and 6 bases, there was a span of 12 bases. Per germline, CDR1 SGDLS and CDR2 YYNGEE. CDR3 protein: CASSVVGGANGYTF. The CDR3 region has the DNA TGTGCCAGCAGCGTAGTAGGGGGGGCGAATGGCTACACCTTC.

The rearrangement links TRBV28 to TRBJ2-1; 13 bases align to TRBD2. Per the germline V gene, CDR1 is MDHEN and CDR2 is SYDVKM. The CDR3 covers 20 residues. J lost 6 bases, V lost 10 bases, and 24 bases had no gene match. DNA for the CDR3: TGTGCCACCGAGTTTGGGCGGAGGGGACTAGCGGGAAATTCGGGCAATGAGCAGTTCTTC. Amino acid sequence: CATEFGRRGLAGNSGNEQFF. Filled out from reference TRBV28 and TRBJ2-1, the complete variable domain reads DVKVTQSSRYLVKRTGEKVFLECVQDMDHENMFWYRQDPGLGLRLIYFSYDVKMKEKGDIPEGYSVSREKKERFSLILESASTNQTSMYLCATEFGRRGLAGNSGNEQFFGPGTRLTVL.

J is TRBJ2-7 and V is TRBV19; 11 bases are a match to TRBD1. This CDR3 has 14 residues. The V gene end was trimmed by 7 bases and the J gene end by 5 bases; junction bases not matched to a gene: 7. Germline V gene data show CDR1 as LNHDA and CDR2 as SQIVND (reference sequence). CDR3 coding DNA: TGTGCCAGTAATACAGGACAGGGGGCTGACGAGCAGTACTTC. It translates to CASNTGQGADEQYF.

V gene TRBV4-1 combines with J gene TRBJ2-7, with D unresolved. V lost 4 bases and J 4 bases, leaving 5 bases between the germline ends. The length of the CDR3 is 11 residues. Germline V lookup: CDR1 MGHRA, CDR2 YSYEKL. CDR3 coding DNA: TGCGCCAGCAGCCGGCCTTACGAGCAGTACTTC. As protein: CASSRPYEQYF.

This clone was observed once. V and J are TRBV2 and TRBJ1-5; 9 bases match TRBD1. Unmatched junction bases numbered 3, after V lost 8 bases and J lost 7 bases. This CDR3 comprises 12 residues. Germline CDR1 and CDR2: SNHLY and FYNNEI. CDR3 residues: CASGQGQQPQHF. In DNA, the CDR3 is TGTGCCAGCGGACAGGGGCAGCAGCCCCAGCATTTT.

The J gene is TRBJ1-6, the V gene TRBV27; D unresolved. Germline lookup yields CDR1 MNHEY and CDR2 SMNVEV (reference sequence). Trimming stripped 3 bases from V and 9 bases from J, with 9 bases between. The CDR3 is 13 amino acids. CDR3 DNA: TGTGCCAGCAGTTTTACCCTCGGTTCACCCCTCCACTTT. Protein sequence: CASSFTLGSPLHF.

This clone was observed once. The J gene is TRBJ1-2, the V gene TRBV27, with TRBD1 identical over 7 bases. The length of the CDR3 is 15 residues. CDR1 is MNHEY, CDR2 SMNVEV, per germline (reference sequence). V lost 8 bases, J lost 4 bases, and 13 bases stayed unmatched. CDR3 in amino acids: CASFPRSTGTYGYTF. The DNA of the CDR3 is TGTGCCAGCTTTCCCCGCTCGACAGGGACCTATGGCTACACCTTC.

The rearrangement links TRBV29-1 to TRBJ2-1; D is undetermined. The germline gives CDR1 SQVTM, CDR2 ANQGSEA. CDR3 size: 15 residues. The ends were cut back, 2 bases at V and 6 bases at J, with 17 bases in the middle. The CDR3 DNA sequence: TGCAGCGTTGAACCGCCAGGTCAGTACGGCAATGAGCAGTTCTTC. This sequence encodes CSVEPPGQYGNEQFF.

The rearrangement joins TRBV4-3 to TRBJ1-3; TRBD1 is a possible D gene (6 bases). The V gene's germline CDR1 is LGHNA and CDR2 YSLEER. The CDR3 runs to 14 residues. Trimming cost V 0 bases and J 5 bases, with 8 bases left between them. The chain's CDR3 is CASSQDRGRNTIYF. CDR3 in DNA: TGCGCCAGCAGCCAAGACAGGGGTAGAAACACCATATATTTT.

The V call is TRBV5-1, the J call TRBJ1-1, with D possibly matching TRBD1 (5 bases). The germline CDR1 and CDR2 sequences are SGHRS and YFSETQ. V shed 0 bases and J shed 5 bases, with 11 bases lying between them. The CDR3 is 14 amino acids. As DNA, the CDR3 is TGCGCCAGCAGCTTGGTATTCGGGGGGACTGAAGCTTTCTTT. As protein: CASSLVFGGTEAFF.

This chain joins TRBV7-8 and TRBJ1-1, with D maybe TRBD1 (6 bases). Trimming cost V 5 bases and J 5 bases, with 15 bases left between them. CDR3 length: 14 amino acids. The germline V gene encodes CDR1 SGHVS and CDR2 FQNEAQ. The CDR3 region has the DNA TGTGCCAGCAGCCAACGTCAGGGGCCAACTGAAGCTTTCTTT. As protein: CASSQRQGPTEAFF.

The chain carries TRBV6-6 and TRBJ1-5; D call uncertain. Deletions cut 10 bases from V and 5 bases from J, with 9 bases between. This CDR3 spans 11 amino acids. Germline-derived CDR1 and CDR2 are MNHNY and SVGAGI (reference sequence). CDR3 DNA sequence: TGTGCCACAGCGGTGGATCAGCCCCAGCATTTT. Translation gives CATAVDQPQHF.

The J gene is TRBJ1-2, the V gene TRBV6-1, with 8 bases aligning to TRBD1. V lost 3 bases and J lost 4; bases outside the gene matches: 7. Per the germline V gene, CDR1 is MNHNS and CDR2 is SASEGT. CDR3 length: 15 amino acids. CDR3 in amino acids: CASSDRGRSPYGYTF. The CDR3 DNA sequence: TGTGCCAGCAGTGACAGGGGGCGGAGTCCCTATGGCTACACCTTC.

The chain uses TRBV10-1 and TRBJ1-4, with a tentative D call TRBD1 (6 bases). Trimming stripped 4 bases from V and 3 bases from J, with 12 bases between. This CDR3 region has 15 residues. CDR1 WNHNN and CDR2 SYGVQD come from the germline V gene (reference sequence). This chain's CDR3 is CASSARPGANEKLFF. In DNA form, the CDR3 reads TGCGCCAGCAGTGCTCGACCAGGGGCTAATGAAAAACTGTTTTTT.

A single count supports this clone. The V gene is TRBV5-1, the J gene TRBJ1-5, with D possibly TRBD1 on 5 matching bases. There are 13 residues in the CDR3. Trimming removed 7 bases at V and 2 bases at J, with 10 bases between. The germline V gene encodes CDR1 SGHRS and CDR2 YFSETQ. The CDR3 loop is CASSQGGNQPQHF. The CDR3, as DNA: TGCGCCAGCTCCCAGGGTGGCAATCAGCCCCAGCATTTT.

This chain joins TRBV6-5 and TRBJ1-3; 9 bases are a match to TRBD1. This CDR3 comprises 14 residues. From germline, CDR1 is MNHEY and CDR2 SVGAGI. Trimming took 2 bases from V and 8 from J; bases not matched to a gene: 4. The CDR3 protein is CASSYADRGYTIYF. The CDR3 DNA reads as TGTGCCAGCAGTTACGCGGACAGGGGCTACACCATATATTTT.

The chain has TRBV7-3 and TRBJ2-5, with D possibly being TRBD1 (5 bases). The CDR3 has 15 residues. Looked up from germline, CDR1 is SGHTA and CDR2 is FQGTGA. V lost 6 bases to trimming and J lost 2 bases, with 16 bases between them. CDR3 sequence (DNA): TGTGCCAGCAGTCAACGAGACAGTTTTCAAGAGACCCAGTACTTC. Its translation: CASSQRDSFQETQYF.

This clone was picked up a small number of times. The rearrangement joins TRBV7-3 to TRBJ1-2; D uncertain. The CDR3 has 15 residues. Germline V gene data show CDR1 as SGHTA and CDR2 as FQGTGA. The ends were cut back, 8 bases at V and 4 bases at J, with 20 bases in the middle. CDR3 bases: TGTGCCAGCTCCCCAGGTACTGGGCAGGCCTATGGCTACACCTTC. Translated, it gives CASSPGTGQAYGYTF.

The J gene is TRBJ1-1, the V gene TRBV3-1 (or the pseudogene TRBV3-2); D is perhaps TRBD1 (5 bases). CDR3 size: 13 residues. Germline V gene lookup returns CDR1 LGHDT and CDR2 YNNKEL (reference sequence). V was shortened by 1 base and J by 9 bases, with 12 bases between the two germline ends. The CDR3 loop is CASSQGRGSKAFF. CDR3 in DNA: TGTGCCAGCAGCCAAGGCCGGGGGTCGAAAGCTTTCTTT.

The V gene is TRBV5-1, the J gene TRBJ2-5; TRBD1 aligns across 7 bases. V dropped 3 bases and J dropped 1; count of bases not matched to a gene: 6. Germline V gene sequence: CDR1 SGHRS, CDR2 YFSETQ. The CDR3 has 15 residues. CDR3 loop: CASSSGTDFQETQYF. As DNA, the CDR3 is TGCGCCAGCAGCTCCGGGACAGACTTCCAAGAGACCCAGTACTTC. The full variable domain, in which reference TRBV5-1 and TRBJ2-5 provide the parts outside the CDR3, is KAGVTQTPRYLIKTRGQQVTLSCSPISGHRSVSWYQQTPGQGLQFLFEYFSETQRNKGNFPGRFSGRQFSNSRSEMNVSTLELGDSALYLCASSSGTDFQETQYFGPGTRLLVL.

The chain links TRBV27 to TRBJ2-2; D is perhaps TRBD1 (6 bases). Looked up from germline, CDR1 is MNHEY and CDR2 is SMNVEV (reference sequence). The V end was cut by 6 bases, the J end by 7 bases, with 15 bases between. The CDR3 loop spans 14 amino acids. In nucleotides, the CDR3 is TGTGCCAGCAGGAACGACAGGTTCAACGGGGAGCTGTTTTTT. Translation gives CASRNDRFNGELFF.

This chain connects TRBV12-3 or TRBV12-4 to TRBJ1-1; D unclear. V was pared by 2 bases and J by 0 bases, with 4 bases between. This CDR3 has 13 amino acids. The CDR3 reads CASSLIMNTEAFF. The CDR3 DNA reads as TGTGCCAGCAGTTTAATAATGAACACTGAAGCTTTCTTT.

This rearrangement joins TRBV7-3 to TRBJ2-6, with a weak D call TRBD1 (6 bases). Germline values: CDR1 SGHTA, CDR2 FQGTGA. The CDR3 sequence is 15 residues long. The V gene lost 5 bases and the J gene lost 2 bases, with 10 bases spanning the gap. In DNA form, the CDR3 reads TGTGCCAGCAGCCAAACAGGGACTGGGGCCAACGTCCTGACTTTC. Amino acids: CASSQTGTGANVLTF.

This clone was detected a few times. The chain has TRBV28 and TRBJ2-1, with D uncertain. The germline V gene encodes CDR1 MDHEN and CDR2 SYDVKM. V was shortened by 5 bases and J by 7 bases, with 15 bases between the two germline ends. The CDR3 sequence is 14 residues long. CDR3 residues: CASSRIDFRNEQFF. CDR3 coding DNA: TGTGCCAGCAGTAGAATTGATTTCAGGAATGAGCAGTTCTTC.

The genes are TRBV4-2 and TRBJ2-1, with D tentatively TRBD1 (5 bases). There are 17 residues in the CDR3. Germline V gene data show CDR1 as LGHNA and CDR2 as YNFKEQ. The germline V and J ends were trimmed by 0 bases and 2 bases, with 14 bases remaining between them. Written as DNA, the CDR3 is TGTGCCAGCAGCCAAGATAGGGCCAGGGTGGCCTACAATGAGCAGTTCTTC. Amino acids: CASSQDRARVAYNEQFF.

The V and J genes are TRBV9 and TRBJ1-2, with D possibly being TRBD1 (6 bases). Germline values: CDR1 SGDLS, CDR2 YYNGEE. V lost 3 bases to trimming and J lost 6 bases, with 15 bases between them. The length of the CDR3 is 14 residues. The CDR3 DNA reads as TGTGCCAGCAGCGGACGGTCGGCAGGGGATGGCTACACCTTC. Translating it yields CASSGRSAGDGYTF.

This clone occurred once. The J gene is TRBJ1-2, the V gene TRBV27, with 7 bases lining up with TRBD1. V was clipped by 6 bases and J by 4 bases; unmatched bases: 8. Germline V gene lookup returns CDR1 MNHEY and CDR2 SMNVEV (reference sequence). The CDR3 is made up of 14 amino acids. CDR3 DNA: TGTGCCAGCAGCCTGAAGGGACAGATCTATGGCTACACCTTC. Translated: CASSLKGQIYGYTF.

About this clone: Other DNA sequences in the sample encode the same CDR3. The chain couples TRBV5-1 to TRBJ2-7; TRBD1 is a possible D gene (6 bases). The CDR3 loop spans 13 amino acids. The V end lost 2 bases, the J end lost 2 bases, and 8 bases lay between the germline ends. Germline V lookup: CDR1 SGHRS, CDR2 YFSETQ. CDR3 sequence (DNA): TGCGCCAGCAGCTTAGGGGGAACCTACGAGCAGTACTTC. This translates into CASSLGGTYEQYF.